This T cell receptor beta chain was captured in a study of beta chain features in type 1 diabetes. CDR3 length equals 14 residues. Between the trimmed V and J ends, which lost 5 bases and 5 bases, there was a span of 12 bases. CDR1 MNHEY and CDR2 SVGAGI come from the germline V gene. Study-wide results and caveats: There was a moderate but significant shortening of TCRB CDR3s in all four CD4+ subsets of Type 1 diabetes patients.

TCRB transcripts that were expressed got sequenced, as all of the isolated RNA had been reverse transcribed. Sequencing used immunoSEQ multiplex PCR; TCRdb keeps in-frame clones, though not all of them. The sample has about 150,000 clones; less than 10% are singletons. Comments on this clone: Its antigen is as yet unknown.

The chain is built from TRBV6-5 and TRBJ2-2; no reliable D call. The TCR sequence derives from a man in his late teens or twenties with type 1 diabetes. Specimen: central memory CD4+ T cells from blood. The CDR3 DNA reads as TGTGCCAGCAGTCCCGGGTCTGGGACCGGGGAGCTGTTTTTT. It yields the protein CASSPGSGTGELFF.